This TCR beta chain comes out of a study of blood T cells in healthy people across ages. The length of the CDR3 is 17 residues. V shed 2 bases, J shed 3 bases, and the junction held 7 bases outside the gene matches. Germline V CDR1 and CDR2: MDHEN, SYDVKM. A sample-barcoded 5' primer and a J-beta primer mix were used in a second PCR of roughly 7 to 11 cycles. TCRdb re-derived calls from the 5' RACE reads in MiXCR, one entry per CDR3 protein. There are about 1.8 million distinct CDR3 sequences in the sample; about 49% occur only once, and less than 2.5% lies in the top ten. This receptor was obtained from a woman between 40 and 50 years old in good health. Sequencing was done on a sample of blood. V is TRBV28 and J is TRBJ1-2; 12 bases map to TRBD1. CDR3 amino acids: CASSLGGTGGRDYGYTF. CDR3 nucleotide sequence: TGTGCCAGCAGTTTAGGGGGGACAGGGGGCAGGGACTATGGCTACACCTTC.